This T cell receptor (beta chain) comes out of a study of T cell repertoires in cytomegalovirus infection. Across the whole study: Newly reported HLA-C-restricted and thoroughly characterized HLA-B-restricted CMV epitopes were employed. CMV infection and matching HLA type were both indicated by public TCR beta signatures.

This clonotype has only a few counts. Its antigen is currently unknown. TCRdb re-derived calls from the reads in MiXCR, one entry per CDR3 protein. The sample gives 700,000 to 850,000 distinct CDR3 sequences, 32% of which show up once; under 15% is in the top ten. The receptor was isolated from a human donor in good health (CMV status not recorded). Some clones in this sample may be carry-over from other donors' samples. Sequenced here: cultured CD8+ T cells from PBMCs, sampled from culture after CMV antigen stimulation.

The CDR3 here is CASSTITLETLRTSNEAFF. In DNA, the CDR3 is TGCGCCAGCAGTACAATTACCCTGGAGACACTGAGAACATCTAACGAAGCTTTCTTT. The chain employs TRBV10-2 and TRBJ1-1; D is unclear. Germline V gives CDR1 WSHSY, CDR2 SAAADI. Trimming took off 5 bases at V and 8 bases at J, with 33 bases between the two ends. The CDR3 loop spans 19 amino acids.